This entry describes one T cell receptor beta chain. The clone's antigen remains unknown. Per-base qualities were not stored, and no clone one base away is much larger. Library preparation was by the immunoSEQ multiplex PCR assay. For the multiplex PCR, a mixture combining 60 forward primers for TCR Vbeta segments and 13 reverse primers for TCR Jbeta segments was used. Amplification of the CDR3 region of rearranged TCR beta genes was performed with a multiplex PCR assay on genomic DNA. Amplified TCR beta libraries were sequenced as 87-base-pair reads on the Illumina HiSeq System. In the original analysis: A later analysis tallied roughly 80 million unique TCR beta chains across the 610 or so repertoires, and some 10 million of those chains were shared by two or more donors. Raw reads were error-corrected and collapsed into unique sequences with a nearest-neighbor algorithm that merged closely related sequences to remove PCR and sequencing errors. To assign V, D and J gene segments, CDR3 sequences were aligned to IMGT reference sequences. For a sequence to be retained, a match of at least six nucleotides to both a V gene segment and a J gene segment was required. A rearrangement was called productive if the CDR3 had no stop codons and remained in frame with V and J, and every other rearrangement was called non-productive. Following IMGT convention, CDR3 was defined as the stretch from the second conserved V-encoded cysteine up to the conserved J-encoded phenylalanine. The earlier analysis of about 610 of the donors excluded sequences that lacked an unambiguous match to a single V gene segment. An earlier analysis of several hundred of the donors called V segments functional above 56.7% productive rearrangements and segregating when the between-donor standard deviation exceeded 5%. A statistical classification framework was built for diagnosing cytomegalovirus status from the catalog of TCR beta chain sequences. In a later analysis, V and J genes were assigned by comparing TCR nucleotide sequences against IMGT/GENE-DB human TR gene sequences. The TCRdist pipeline was used in a later analysis to assign CDR3 sequences and most-parsimonious VDJ recombination scenarios. In a later analysis, each TCR beta chain was defined by its CDR3 amino acid sequence together with its V-gene family, and reads without a unique V-gene family were excluded. In a later analysis, fewer than 650 highly shared, low-generation-probability nucleotide sequences were removed to address suspected cross-contamination and a sequencing artifact. In a later analysis, a clonal expansion index for each public chain was calculated from normalized within-repertoire ranks of inferred template counts. In a later analysis, generation probabilities were computed with a VDJ recombination model fitted to out-of-frame rearrangements, and the resulting probabilities were checked against IGoR. In a later analysis, hypergeometric tests were used to score TCR-TCR, TCR-HLA and TCR-CMV co-occurrence, with a repertoire-size bias correction applied to TCR pairs. A later analysis estimated false discovery rates by permuting HLA or CMV assignments 20 times. In a later analysis, co-occurring TCRs were grouped using DBSCAN, with TCRdist sequence similarity added in when clustering inside HLA-allele-positive subsets. For co-occurrence clustering, repertoires with fewer than 30,000 or more than 120,000 public chains were excluded, along with a handful of repertoires with anomalous nucleotide sharing. TCRdb provides this immuneACCESS table in a form limited to in-frame rearrangements. Some clones are lacking; in checked studies, under half of them reflect an unresolved V gene, and why the rest are absent is not known. The V and J calls and clone size are taken from that table; D and trimming were inferred from the DNA. For this sample there are around 240,000 clones; about 81% appear just once. The ten largest clones capture 4.5% to 6% of the sample.

V is trimmed back by 1 base and J by 5 bases, and the junction contains 8 bases that no gene match accounts for. CDR1 is given as SGDLS and CDR2 as YYNGEE, both from the germline V gene. The CDR3 goes from the cysteine to the phenylalanine over 17 residues. Only the CDR3 region is kept as DNA, spanning 51 bases read in frame from base 1. The cohort consisted of 650 to 700 healthy bone marrow donors. Cohort members were all nominally healthy when sampled, although unrecorded immune exposures were likely present. The donor tested CMV seropositive and was one of the 289 seropositive cohort members. Every donor gave a peripheral blood sample, and the peripheral blood mononuclear cells from that sample were used for TCR beta sequencing. The Qiagen DNeasy Blood Extraction Kit was used to extract genomic DNA from the blood cell samples. This record comes from a study of cytomegalovirus exposure and HLA in healthy donors listed by TCRdb under 2017. Concerning the study at large: An earlier analysis of roughly 610 of the donors reported around 280 Gb of sequence data and some 110 million unique TCR beta sequences obtained from roughly 180 million T cells. Roughly 290 gigabases of sequencing data and roughly 80 million unique TCR sequences made up an early release that covered approximately 700 HLA-typed donors. Among the approximately 430 genotyped donors, around 81% belonged to the genetic ancestry cluster associated with self-reported Caucasian donors. The study aimed to test whether signatures of past pathogen exposure could be identified by cataloging public T cell receptors. Using immunosequencing, the study profiled T cell repertoires from 640 or so subjects and related those repertoires to cytomegalovirus serostatus. Besides the first cohort of around 670 subjects, a separate validation cohort made up of about 120 different subjects was used. High-throughput TCR immunosequencing, statistical association of individual TCRs with disease status, and machine learning were combined to predict cytomegalovirus infection status. In a later analysis, previously published TCR beta repertoires from 550 to 750 donors were re-analyzed and high-resolution HLA genotyping was added so that TCR occurrence patterns could be studied. Rather than drawing on any new phenotypic data, the later analysis identified candidate immune exposures from TCR beta sequences and the way those sequences occurred across donors. To decide whether each TCR beta V gene segment behaved as functional or pseudogenic, an earlier analysis of some 600 of the donors relied on high-throughput TCR beta sequencing. Donor age, sex, ethnicity and CMV serostatus were compiled alongside the repertoire data. A later genetic analysis used genome-wide SNP genotypes for about three fifths of the 666 donors, treating that subset as a discovery cohort. All discovery cohort repertoires had been generated using a single sequencing platform. HLA typing included class I and class II loci at four-digit resolution. Typing coverage differed by locus: A, B, C, DRB1 and DQB1 were typed in roughly 629-630 donors, DQA1 in around 500, DPA1 in around 580, and DPB1 in 400 to 480. Roughly 5 DR-DQ haplotypes were treated as single units for association and clustering because of strong linkage in the cohort. Among around 400 genotyped donors of the cohort, an average of about 240,000 unique TCR beta nucleotide sequences was sequenced per donor, of which roughly 18% were non-productive.

Findings and caveats that apply to the study as a whole: Strong co-occurrence of HLA alleles, especially DR and DQ, made assigning TCR associations to individual alleles difficult. A total of roughly 160 TCR beta chains were listed by the study as associated with cytomegalovirus. Linkage disequilibrium might explain the correlated functional status among segregating V segments, but an unknown experimental factor could not be excluded. CMV serostatus was the only immune exposure information available for the cohort. In a later analysis, about 16,000 TCR beta sequences were associated with specific HLA alleles at a false discovery rate of 0.05. In a later analysis, several top co-occurrence clusters were reported to appear linked to parvovirus B19, influenza, CMV and Epstein-Barr virus. A group of highly shared sequence variants was considered likely to be a technical artifact of the sequencing pipeline. A later analysis found that most CMV-associated TCR beta chains appeared HLA-restricted, with HLA associations seemingly driven largely by CMV exposure. V-gene and J-gene trimming of TCR beta chains was associated with a missense DCLRE1C variant in a later genetic analysis, and the association was replicated in an independent cohort. A further reported finding was that TCR beta sequences accurately predicted the HLA-A and HLA-B alleles for most subjects in the first cohort. Because HLA typing was missing for some donors at each locus, association tests included only the typed subset. A few of the identified cytomegalovirus-associated TCR beta chains were confirmed in vitro to be specific for cytomegalovirus antigens. Because counts were too low, some 17 rarely observed V segments, including chromosome 9 orphons, were left out of the earlier analysis of 587 of the donors. A later analysis found that HLA-associated TCR beta chains were more clonally expanded and had lower generation probabilities than equally common non-associated chains. In this cohort, only TCR beta chains were sequenced, and detectable features were limited by the absence of alpha or paired-chain data. Compared with the roughly 700-donor mean, donors in an Asian-associated ancestry cluster had fewer N-insertions in productive TCRs, according to a later genetic analysis. The 87-base-pair reads could not distinguish some IMGT-functional V segments, including TRBV6-2 and TRBV6-3, so those segments were excluded. In a later analysis, the rate of TCR association differed among HLA loci, with DRB1 alleles having the most associated TCRs and HLA-C alleles having the fewest. In both the original and validation cohorts, the classifier was reported to diagnose cytomegalovirus status with high specificity and sensitivity. The authors suggested that the approach could potentially be extended to other disease states and immunological phenotypes. Roughly uniform sequencing depth across donors was assumed in presence/absence analyses, although this assumption may not hold. While some public TCRs were present in many individuals, most TCR sequences turned up only very rarely across donors. In an earlier analysis of about 540 of the donors, most TCR beta V segments were observed in productive rearrangements about 90% or about 30% of the time, broadly matching IMGT annotations.

This receptor was identified in a woman aged 40 to 55 in good health and CMV-seropositive. The chain is assembled from TRBV9 and TRBJ2-2; 10 of the junction bases match TRBD1. The sample comprised PBMCs. CDR3 region: CASSVQGTGVWTGELFF. The nucleotide sequence is given as TGTGCCAGCAGCGTACAGGGGACAGGGGTATGGACCGGGGAGCTGTTTTTT.